This entry describes one T cell receptor (beta chain). Its target is unknown. This specimen belongs to a study of cytomegalovirus exposure and HLA in healthy donors. For the study at large: The Caucasian-associated ancestry cluster held more than 80% of some 420 genotyped donors. Findings of the study overall: A link between a missense DCLRE1C variant and TCR beta V- and J-gene trimming emerged from a later analysis.

Both 60 Vbeta primers and 13 Jbeta primers went into the PCR. Clones were sequenced by immunoSEQ multiplex PCR, and TCRdb holds only the in-frame ones, with some missing. This table has 97,000 or so clones, about 81% appearing once. The germline V gene has CDR1 MNHEY and CDR2 SVGAGI. The CDR3 consists of 15 residues. Trimming pared 7 bases from V and 7 bases from J, leaving 17 bases between. This rearrangement joins TRBV6-5 to TRBJ1-6; D call uncertain. The TCR sequence derives from a man aged 35-49 years in good health and CMV-seronegative. The sample taken for sequencing was PBMCs. The CDR3 protein is CASTPQRGWNSPLHF. CDR3 in DNA: TGTGCCAGCACCCCCCAAAGAGGGTGGAATTCACCCCTCCACTTT.